This T cell receptor (beta chain) stems from a study of blood T cell repertoires in COVID-19. Some clones are missing from TCRdb's copy, which holds only in-frame ones; the method was immunoSEQ multiplex PCR. The table shows about 130,000 clones, with about 88% occurring only once. J gave up 1 base and V 5 bases, and 1 base lay outside the gene matches. The CDR3 is 13 amino acids. From germline, CDR1 is SEHNR and CDR2 FQNEAQ (reference sequence). This chain joins TRBV7-9 and TRBJ1-2; 7 nucleotides agree with TRBD1. This clonotype was obtained from a woman aged 45-60 years who had recovered from COVID-19. The material sequenced was PBMCs or T cells enriched from blood (not recorded which). In DNA form, the CDR3 reads TGTGCCAGCAGCGGGACAGTTAACTATGGCTACACCTTC. Translated, it gives CASSGTVNYGYTF.